Listed below are T cell receptor beta chains from one sample, sequenced in a study of molecular identifiers for immune sequencing clone quantification. TCRdb reanalysed the PCR reads using MiXCR and keeps one entry per CDR3 protein. The sample has hundreds of thousands of distinct CDR3 sequences; 25% are singletons. Sequencing used naive CD8+ T cells from blood, with Jurkat cell RNA spiked in. These receptors all stem from a human donor in good health. Some libraries in this study had Jurkat cell RNA spiked in. Each CDR3 is given with its conserved first and last residue. A D gene is named only where the DNA matches it firmly. Not every row has a clone size; where given, it reads once, few, many or a size class.

abundance,d_gene,j_gene,v_gene,CDR3aa,CDR3nt
many,NA,TRBJ2-7,TRBV6-2/TRBV6-3,CASSYGGEQYF,TGTGCCAGCAGTTACGGGGGAGAGCAGTACTTC
few,NA,TRBJ1-1,TRBV3-1,CASSQGVTTEAFF,TGTGCCAGCAGCCAAGGGGTAACCACTGAAGCTTTCTTT
NA,TRBD2,TRBJ2-5,TRBV7-2,CASSSTGTSWRETQYF,TGTGCCAGCAGCTCCACCGGGACTAGCTGGCGGGAGACCCAGTACTTC
few,NA,TRBJ2-7,TRBV6-2/TRBV6-3,CASSYREDGQGPYEQYF,TGTGCCAGCAGCTATCGGGAAGATGGGCAGGGCCCCTACGAGCAGTACTTC
NA,NA,TRBJ2-2,TRBV6-1,CAILTYTGELFF,TGTGCCATCCTTACCTACACCGGGGAGCTGTTTTTT
NA,TRBD1,TRBJ2-7,TRBV19,CASSSGTEYYEQYF,TGTGCCAGTAGTTCCGGGACAGAGTACTACGAGCAGTACTTC
many,NA,TRBJ2-1,TRBV7-9,CASSTWTYNEQFF,TGTGCCAGCAGTACCTGGACCTACAATGAGCAGTTCTTC
NA,TRBD1,TRBJ2-7,TRBV27,CASSRGTGYHEQYF,TGTGCCAGCAGCCGCGGGACAGGGTACCACGAGCAGTACTTC
NA,NA,TRBJ2-7,TRBV27,CASSWEVFGEQYF,TGTGCCAGCAGCTGGGAGGTATTTGGCGAGCAGTACTTC
NA,NA,TRBJ2-7,TRBV9,CASSVAEQPYEQYF,TGTGCCAGCAGCGTAGCGGAACAACCCTACGAGCAGTACTTC
NA,TRBD2,TRBJ2-5,TRBV6-5,CASSYSREGVGTQYF,TGTGCCAGCAGTTACTCGAGGGAGGGCGTGGGGACCCAGTACTTC
NA,NA,TRBJ2-2,TRBV7-8,CASSLEGGDNTGELFF,TGTGCCAGCAGCTTAGAAGGGGGGGATAACACCGGGGAGCTGTTTTTT
few,TRBD2,TRBJ2-5,TRBV7-7,CASSPGTSGGIGGGETQYF,TGTGCCAGCAGCCCCGGGACTAGCGGGGGAATCGGTGGAGGAGAGACCCAGTACTTC
many,NA,TRBJ1-5,TRBV7-2,CASSLVLSSNQPQHF,TGTGCCAGCAGCTTAGTTCTCAGTAGCAATCAGCCCCAGCATTTT
many,NA,TRBJ1-5,TRBV12-3/TRBV12-4,CASGPQENQPQHF,TGTGCCAGCGGGCCACAAGAAAATCAGCCCCAGCATTTT
NA,NA,TRBJ1-2,TRBV28,CASETPKGIHGYTF,TGTGCCAGCGAAACCCCAAAGGGAATACATGGCTACACCTTC
few,NA,TRBJ2-3,TRBV7-9,CASSLELTDTQYF,TGTGCCAGCAGCCTCGAATTGACAGATACGCAGTATTTT
few,TRBD2,TRBJ2-5,TRBV11-2,CASSSTAGVFETQYF,TGTGCCAGCAGCTCAACAGCGGGAGTGTTTGAGACCCAGTACTTC
NA,NA,TRBJ2-3,TRBV6-1,CASSRDWDTQYF,TGTGCCAGCAGCAGGGACTGGGATACGCAGTATTTT
once,TRBD1,TRBJ2-5,TRBV18,CASTRTGGIQETQYF,TGTGCCAGCACACGGACAGGGGGGATCCAAGAGACCCAGTACTTC
many,NA,TRBJ2-1,TRBV25-1,CASSELRDGDEQFF,TGTGCCAGCAGTGAATTAAGAGATGGGGATGAGCAGTTCTTC
few,TRBD1,TRBJ2-7,TRBV28,CASREPGTGEDYEQYF,TGTGCCAGCAGAGAACCTGGGACAGGGGAGGACTACGAGCAGTACTTC
NA,NA,TRBJ2-7,TRBV4-1,CASSQLRGSDYEQYF,TGCGCCAGCAGCCAACTGAGAGGTTCGGACTACGAGCAGTACTTC
NA,TRBD1,TRBJ1-5,TRBV20-1,CSAAQVTGIFQPQHF,TGCAGCGCAGCTCAGGTGACAGGGATTTTTCAGCCCCAGCATTTT
NA,NA,TRBJ2-5,TRBV18,CASSPYGSETQYF,TGTGCCAGCTCACCATACGGGTCCGAGACCCAGTACTTC
NA,NA,TRBJ1-6,TRBV30,CAWSVSGPNSPLHF,TGTGCCTGGAGTGTGTCGGGACCTAATTCACCCCTCCACTTT
few,NA,TRBJ2-3,TRBV3-1,CASSQESSPSPPSTDTQYF,TGTGCCAGCAGCCAAGAATCTTCCCCCAGCCCCCCTAGCACAGATACGCAGTATTTT
few,NA,TRBJ2-1,TRBV3-1,CASSHEGGIGNEQFF,TGTGCCAGCAGCCATGAAGGGGGGATAGGGAATGAGCAGTTCTTC
many,NA,TRBJ1-1,TRBV7-2,CASSFPMEAENTEAFF,TGTGCCAGCAGCTTCCCCATGGAGGCCGAGAACACTGAAGCTTTCTTT
NA,TRBD1,TRBJ2-1,TRBV6-5,CASSLTSRGRGPNNEQSF,TGTGCCAGCAGTCTTACCAGCCGGGGAAGGGGGCCCAACAATGAGCAGTCCTTC
many,TRBD1,TRBJ1-5,TRBV27,CASRLGQGGNQPQHF,TGTGCCAGCAGGCTAGGACAGGGAGGCAATCAGCCCCAGCATTTT
once,NA,TRBJ2-5,TRBV24-1,CATSDPYRDQETQYF,TGTGCCACCAGTGATCCATACCGGGACCAAGAGACCCAGTACTTC
many,TRBD1,TRBJ2-7,TRBV10-3,CAIGQGSEQYF,TGTGCCATCGGACAGGGGTCCGAGCAGTACTTC
many,NA,TRBJ1-1,TRBV25-1,CASSERGGPEAFF,TGTGCCAGCAGTGAACGGGGGGGACCTGAAGCTTTCTTT
few,NA,TRBJ1-5,TRBV24-1,CATSDPQGQPQHF,TGTGCCACCAGTGATCCACAGGGACAGCCCCAGCATTTT
NA,NA,TRBJ2-3,TRBV20-1,CSVRDRGLNTDTQYF,TGCAGTGTTAGAGATAGGGGACTTAACACAGATACGCAGTATTTT
NA,NA,TRBJ2-5,TRBV6-2/TRBV6-3,CATLERNQETQYF,TGTGCCACCCTAGAACGGAACCAAGAGACCCAGTACTTC
NA,TRBD1,TRBJ2-1,TRBV29-1,CSYTGGGLDEQFF,TGCAGCTATACAGGGGGCGGACTGGATGAGCAGTTCTTC
NA,NA,TRBJ2-5,TRBV27,CASSLYGSRMETQYF,TGTGCCAGCAGTTTATACGGGAGTAGGATGGAGACCCAGTACTTC
many,TRBD2,TRBJ2-1,TRBV9,CASSPTGTTYNEQFF,TGTGCCAGCAGCCCCACCGGGACTACCTACAATGAGCAGTTCTTC
many,TRBD2,TRBJ2-2,TRBV9,CASSVAGSSGFMNTGELFF,TGTGCCAGCAGCGTAGCAGGGTCTAGCGGGTTTATGAACACCGGGGAGCTGTTTTTT
many,TRBD1,TRBJ2-7,TRBV20-1,CSARAPDRGYEQYF,TGCAGTGCTAGAGCCCCGGACAGGGGTTACGAGCAGTACTTC
few,NA,TRBJ2-3,TRBV12-3/TRBV12-4,CASSFTGDQYF,TGTGCCAGCAGTTTCACGGGGGACCAGTATTTT
NA,NA,TRBJ2-5,TRBV14,CASSQGLWETQYF,TGTGCCAGCAGCCAAGGACTGTGGGAGACCCAGTACTTC
few,NA,TRBJ1-3,TRBV7-9,CASSLELGGFGNTIYF,TGTGCCAGCAGCTTAGAACTCGGGGGATTCGGAAACACCATATATTTT
NA,NA,TRBJ2-7,TRBV27,CASSPLQGNEQYF,TGTGCCAGCAGCCCTCTCCAGGGGAACGAGCAGTACTTC
few,TRBD1,TRBJ2-7,TRBV5-6,CASSLDGQGFYEQYF,TGTGCCAGCAGCTTGGATGGACAGGGGTTCTACGAGCAGTACTTC
many,NA,TRBJ2-5,TRBV6-5,CASQPVVQLETQYF,TGTGCCAGCCAACCGGTCGTTCAGCTAGAGACCCAGTACTTC
few,NA,TRBJ2-6,TRBV6-2/TRBV6-3,CASRQAGNGLAGANVLTF,TGTGCCAGCAGGCAGGCGGGCAATGGCTTGGCTGGGGCCAACGTCCTGACTTTC